What follows are 32 T cell receptor beta chains derived from one specimen sequenced in a study of OX40 agonist ivuxolimab in advanced cancers. Sequencing used immunoSEQ multiplex PCR; TCRdb keeps in-frame clones, though not all of them. The data hold about 36,000 clones, with just under 75% observed a single time. The sample in question was CD4+ or CD8+ T cells sorted from blood, obtained in a trial of the OX40 agonist ivuxolimab. Receptors were obtained from an adult with an advanced solid tumor such as melanoma, head and neck, liver or kidney cancer.

CDR3 bases: TGTGCCAGCAGTCTCACCGGGACATGGAACACTGAAGCTTTCTTT. Encoded protein: CASSLTGTWNTEAFF. This rearrangement joins TRBV27 to TRBJ1-1; D may be TRBD1 (6 bases). Per the germline V gene, CDR1 is MNHEY and CDR2 is SMNVEV (reference sequence). V was pared by 5 bases and J by 1 base, with 14 bases between. The CDR3 is made up of 15 amino acids.

This clone turned up a few times. Here the CDR3 DNA reads TGTGCCAGCAGCCAAGATTTTGCGACAGTTTACAATGAGCAGTTCTTC. Protein product: CASSQDFATVYNEQFF. This chain uses TRBV14 with TRBJ2-1, with D tentatively TRBD1 (5 bases). Germline-derived CDR1 and CDR2 are SGHDN and FVKESK. V gave up 0 bases and J gave up 4 bases, with 13 bases separating them. The CDR3 spans 16 residues.

This chain links TRBV2 with TRBJ1-2; D may be TRBD1 (5 bases). CDR3 length equals 14 residues. Trimming left V 3 bases short and J 4 bases short, with 12 bases between. Germline-derived CDR1 and CDR2 are SNHLY and FYNNEI. The CDR3 bases are TGTGCCAGCAGTGAGGCGGGGGAGGGCTATGGCTACACCTTC. It encodes CASSEAGEGYGYTF.

The chain couples TRBV19 to TRBJ2-1; unclear D gene. The CDR3 contains 13 residues. Trimming pared 1 base from V and 4 bases from J, leaving 5 bases between. Germline V gene sequence: CDR1 LNHDA, CDR2 SQIVND (reference sequence). CDR3 nucleotides: TGTGCCAGTAGTATAGGACGGTACAATGAGCAGTTCTTC. Translation: CASSIGRYNEQFF.

Written as DNA, the CDR3 is TGTGCCAGCAGCAAGGCCGGGACCAACAATGAGCAGTTCTTC. It encodes CASSKAGTNNEQFF. The chain couples TRBV11-2 to TRBJ2-1; D may match TRBD1 or TRBD2 (5 bases each). V was cut by 5 bases and J by 5 bases, with 13 bases left in between. The CDR3 sequence is 14 residues long. Germline V gene lookup returns CDR1 SGHAT and CDR2 FQNNGV.

The chain carries TRBV5-6 and TRBJ2-5; 13 nucleotides match TRBD2. Losses at the gene ends were 6 bases for V and 4 bases for J; bases not matched to a gene: 9. In germline, CDR1 is SGHDT, CDR2 YYEEEE. The CDR3 spans 16 residues. The CDR3: CASIQTSGGAGETQYF. The CDR3 DNA reads as TGTGCCAGCATCCAAACTAGCGGGGGGGCCGGAGAGACCCAGTACTTC.

The chain couples TRBV19 to TRBJ2-6; 10 bases line up with TRBD1. Germline lookup yields CDR1 LNHDA and CDR2 SQIVND (reference sequence). The CDR3 runs to 17 residues. V trimming: 10 bases; J trimming: 5 bases; junction bases outside the gene matches: 14. The CDR3 sequence is CATTPGQGPARANVLTF. The CDR3 bases are TGTGCCACCACGCCGGGACAGGGGCCTGCCAGGGCCAACGTCCTGACTTTC.

The chain uses TRBV14 and TRBJ2-7; D not resolved. The V gene's germline CDR1 is SGHDN and CDR2 FVKESK. The CDR3 length is 13 residues. The V gene lost 6 bases and the J gene lost 0 bases, with 9 bases spanning the gap. The CDR3 DNA reads as TGTGCCAGCAGGGGCAGGTTCTCCTACGAGCAGTACGTC. This sequence encodes CASRGRFSYEQYV.

The genes are TRBV7-9 and TRBJ2-7; 7 bases line up with TRBD1. CDR1 and CDR2 (germline): SEHNR, FQNEAQ (reference sequence). This CDR3 is 12 amino acids long. V lost 5 bases to trimming and J lost 9 bases; unmatched junction nucleotides: 7. CDR3 DNA sequence: TGTGCCAGCAGCGCCGGACAGGCGTTGCAGTACTTC. Translated: CASSAGQALQYF.

This clone is classed as medium-sized. V gene TRBV27 combines with J gene TRBJ2-5; 14 nucleotides line up with TRBD2. Trimming cost V 6 bases and J 2 bases; bases outside gene matches: 5. Per germline, CDR1 MNHEY and CDR2 SMNVEV (reference sequence). CDR3 length: 16 amino acids. CDR3 sequence: CASRTSGGAFQETQYF. As DNA, the CDR3 is TGTGCCAGCAGGACTAGCGGGGGGGCTTTTCAAGAGACCCAGTACTTC.

Only a few counts were recorded for this clone. This chain joins TRBV6-5 and TRBJ1-3, with D uncertain. Between the trimmed V and J ends, which lost 4 bases and 3 bases, there was a span of 7 bases. This CDR3 is 13 amino acids long. Germline CDR1 reads MNHEY; CDR2 reads SVGAGI. CDR3 protein: CASSFLSGNTIYF. The CDR3 nucleotides read TGTGCCAGCAGTTTCCTCAGTGGAAACACCATATATTTT.

CDR3 DNA sequence: TGTGCCAGCAGCCTCACTGGACAGGGAGCTGGAAACACCATATATTTT. As protein: CASSLTGQGAGNTIYF. The chain combines TRBV9 with TRBJ1-3, with 8 positions matching TRBD1. The germline gives CDR1 SGDLS, CDR2 YYNGEE. Losses at the gene ends were 4 bases for V and 2 bases for J; bases not matched to a gene: 8. CDR3 size: 16 residues.

The rearrangement uses TRBV18 and TRBJ2-5; D might be TRBD2 (6 bases). V lost 3 bases, J lost 5 bases, and 16 bases lay in between. The germline V gene has CDR1 KGHSH and CDR2 LQKENI. The CDR3 has 15 amino acids. CDR3: CASSPAVGLAETQYF. DNA of the CDR3: TGTGCCAGCTCACCGGCGGTTGGGCTAGCGGAGACCCAGTACTTC.

This chain links TRBV25-1 with TRBJ1-6; a possible D gene is TRBD1 (6 bases). V lost 8 bases and J 0 bases, leaving 8 bases between the germline ends. Germline V gene data show CDR1 as MGHDK and CDR2 as SYGVNS. The CDR3 has 14 amino acids. The CDR3 here is CASGGRSYNSPLHF. As DNA, the CDR3 is TGTGCCAGCGGGGGCCGCTCCTATAATTCACCCCTCCACTTT.

The chain couples TRBV5-1 to TRBJ2-5; TRBD1 aligns across 7 bases. This CDR3 has 14 amino acids. Trimming cost V 5 bases and J 0 bases; bases outside gene matches: 4. Germline values: CDR1 SGHRS, CDR2 YFSETQ. CDR3 loop: CASRSTGYQETQYF. As DNA, the CDR3 is TGCGCCAGCAGGTCGACAGGGTACCAAGAGACCCAGTACTTC.

This clone was seen a handful of times. The rearrangement links TRBV5-1 to TRBJ2-2, with TRBD2 matching 7 bases. The ends lost 6 bases at V and 5 bases at J; junction bases unmatched: 7. Germline CDR1 and CDR2: SGHRS and YFSETQ. The CDR3 spans 14 residues. The CDR3 loop reads CASTHDGGTGELFF. For the CDR3, the DNA is TGCGCCAGCACTCATGACGGGGGGACCGGGGAGCTGTTTTTT.

There are a few counts of this clone. V usage is TRBV19 and J usage is TRBJ2-2; D unclear. The germline V gene encodes CDR1 LNHDA and CDR2 SQIVND (reference sequence). V lost 1 base and J lost 11, with 11 bases in between. This CDR3 contains 13 residues. The chain's CDR3 is CASSIVRTPELFF. CDR3 coding DNA: TGTGCCAGTAGTATAGTACGGACCCCCGAGCTGTTTTTT.

The chain employs TRBV5-1 and TRBJ2-7; D may correspond to TRBD1 or TRBD2 (7 bases each). Germline CDR1 SGHRS, CDR2 YFSETQ. Trimming pared 0 bases from V and 1 base from J, leaving 14 bases between. The CDR3 is 16 amino acids. The CDR3 DNA sequence: TGCGCCAGCAGCTTGGCCAGACAGGGAGGGTCCTACGAGCAGTACTTC. Its translation is CASSLARQGGSYEQYF.

The chain employs TRBV18 and TRBJ1-3; D uncertain. Germline V gene data show CDR1 as KGHSH and CDR2 as LQKENI. V was clipped by 3 bases and J by 0 bases, with 9 bases between them. The CDR3 is 15 residues long. CDR3 nucleotide sequence: TGTGCCAGCTCACCTCCCAGAGACTCTGGAAACACCATATATTTT. This sequence encodes CASSPPRDSGNTIYF.

The V and J genes are TRBV6-5 and TRBJ1-2; unclear D gene. V was shortened by 5 bases and J by 7 bases, with 17 bases between the two germline ends. This CDR3 is built from 14 residues. In germline, CDR1 is MNHEY, CDR2 SVGAGI. This CDR3 is CASSLRTFSGGYTF. The CDR3 coding sequence is TGTGCCAGCAGTCTACGGACCTTTAGCGGTGGCTACACCTTC.

This chain links TRBV15 with TRBJ1-1; D unresolved. CDR3 length: 14 amino acids. The V end lost 1 base, the J end lost 4 bases, and 10 bases lay between the germline ends. CDR1 and CDR2 from the germline V gene are LNHNV and YYDKDF (reference sequence). CDR3 nucleotides: TGTGCCACCAGCAGAGGGCTTTTGGGCACTGAAGCTTTCTTT. This gives the protein CATSRGLLGTEAFF.

This chain links TRBV28 with TRBJ1-1; 10 nucleotides agree with TRBD1. The length of the CDR3 is 15 residues. Germline V gene data show CDR1 as MDHEN and CDR2 as SYDVKM. V lost 5 bases and J lost 6; bases outside the gene matches: 9. In DNA, the CDR3 is TGTGCCAGCAGTACGACAGGGGGCGGGAGGGCTGAAGCTTTCTTT. Amino acid sequence: CASSTTGGGRAEAFF.

V usage is TRBV6-5 and J usage is TRBJ1-5; 7 nucleotides line up with TRBD1. This CDR3 spans 14 amino acids. Germline CDR1 reads MNHEY; CDR2 reads SVGAGI. Trimming removed 4 bases from V and 5 bases from J; junction bases left unmatched: 5. The chain's CDR3 is CASSLGGADQPQHF. For the CDR3, the DNA is TGTGCCAGCAGTTTAGGGGGCGCGGATCAGCCCCAGCATTTT.

This clone showed up just once. In DNA form, the CDR3 reads TGTGCCAGCAGCCCCTCGTCGGGGACAGGGTTGCCCGGGGAGCTGTTTTTT. Its translation: CASSPSSGTGLPGELFF. The rearrangement links TRBV5-4 to TRBJ2-2; 9 bases are a match to TRBD1. This CDR3 comprises 17 residues. Per germline, CDR1 SGHNT and CDR2 YYREEE (reference sequence). Trimming removed 4 bases from V and 6 bases from J; junction bases left unmatched: 13.

The CDR3 spells CASSLGQGVNSPLHF. The DNA for the CDR3 is TGCGCCAGCAGCTTGGGCCAGGGGGTAAATTCACCCCTCCACTTT. The genes are TRBV5-1 and TRBJ1-6, with 7 bases that match TRBD1. CDR3 length equals 15 residues. V trimming: 0 bases; J trimming: 7 bases; junction bases outside the gene matches: 4. The germline CDR1 and CDR2 sequences are SGHRS and YFSETQ.

The rearrangement links TRBV27 to TRBJ1-1; the D gene is possibly TRBD1 (6 bases). Deletions cut 3 bases from V and 4 bases from J, with 15 bases between. The germline gives CDR1 MNHEY, CDR2 SMNVEV (reference sequence). CDR3 length equals 15 residues. The CDR3 protein is CASSFQTGEGTEAFF. The DNA of the CDR3 is TGTGCCAGCAGTTTTCAGACAGGTGAAGGCACTGAAGCTTTCTTT.

The chain employs TRBV5-6 and TRBJ1-4, with TRBD1 matching 9 bases. CDR1 is SGHDT, CDR2 YYEEEE, per germline. The junction had 9 bases not matched to a gene; V was cut back by 4 bases and J by 8 bases. This CDR3 is 15 amino acids long. The CDR3 region is CASSQAGTGREKLFF. The CDR3 bases are TGTGCCAGCAGCCAAGCCGGGACAGGGCGAGAAAAACTGTTTTTT. Full variable domain (outside the CDR3, taken from reference TRBV5-6 and TRBJ1-4): DAGVTQSPTHLIKTRGQQVTLRCSPKSGHDTVSWYQQALGQGPQFIFQYYEEEERQRGNFPDRFSGHQFPNYSSELNVNALLLGDSALYLCASSQAGTGREKLFFGSGTQLSVL.

The rearrangement links TRBV4-3 to TRBJ1-6, with D possibly being TRBD1 (5 bases). Germline V gives CDR1 LGHNA, CDR2 YSLEER. The CDR3 spans 15 residues. Trimming removed 0 bases from V and 8 bases from J, with 11 bases in between. The CDR3 here is CASSQDSVGDSPLHF. CDR3 in DNA: TGCGCCAGCAGCCAAGATAGCGTGGGGGATTCACCCCTCCACTTT.

This sequence joins TRBV6-6 and TRBJ1-2; 11 bases are a match to TRBD1. In germline, CDR1 is MNHNY, CDR2 SVGAGI (reference sequence). This CDR3 is 14 amino acids long. V shed 4 bases, J shed 7 bases, and the junction held 5 bases outside the gene matches. The CDR3 reads CASSSGQGARGYTF. Written as DNA, the CDR3 is TGTGCCAGCAGTTCAGGACAGGGGGCCCGTGGCTACACCTTC.

CDR3 coding DNA: TGTGCCAGCATCGATCTATCAGCGACTGAAGCTTTCTTT. This gives the protein CASIDLSATEAFF. The rearrangement links TRBV6-1 to TRBJ1-1; D remains unclear. V was cut by 7 bases and J by 5 bases, with 14 bases left in between. The CDR3 extends over 13 amino acids. Looked up from germline, CDR1 is MNHNS and CDR2 is SASEGT.

This clone was picked up one time. The chain joins TRBV14 to TRBJ1-6; D call uncertain. V dropped 0 bases and J dropped 0 bases, with 9 bases sitting between them. CDR3 size: 17 residues. Per the germline V gene, CDR1 is SGHDN and CDR2 is FVKESK. CDR3 nucleotide sequence: TGTGCCAGCAGCCAAGATAGTGGGGTCTCCTATAATTCACCCCTCCACTTT. It is translated as CASSQDSGVSYNSPLHF.

CDR3 nucleotide sequence: TGTGCCAGCAGCTTATACAGGGACTTGAGGAATGAGCAGTTCTTC. Translating it yields CASSLYRDLRNEQFF. V and J are TRBV5-6 and TRBJ2-1; D is tentatively TRBD1 or TRBD2 (6 bases each). The ends were cut back, 2 bases at V and 7 bases at J, with 16 bases in the middle. The germline V gene has CDR1 SGHDT and CDR2 YYEEEE. This CDR3 spans 15 amino acids.